The 3 T cell receptor beta chains below all came from one sample that was sequenced in a study of siplizumab effects on memory and regulatory T cells. Method: immunoSEQ multiplex PCR; TCRdb's copy keeps in-frame clones and lacks some. The sample holds some 100,000 clones; about 93% are singletons and the top ten take 1% to 1.5%. The sample was non-Treg CD4+ T cells sorted from blood. These receptors came from a human donor in good health.

The chain joins TRBV5-6 to TRBJ1-3, with D unresolved. Germline-derived CDR1 and CDR2 are SGHDT and YYEEEE. This CDR3 has 16 residues. Trimming left V 2 bases short and J 4 bases short, with 16 bases between. The CDR3 spells CASSFFPAPRGNTIYF. CDR3 nucleotide sequence: TGTGCCAGCAGCTTTTTTCCGGCACCGCGGGGAAACACCATATATTTT.

This chain links TRBV7-9 with TRBJ1-1, with D unclear. CDR3 size: 13 residues. Germline CDR1 SEHNR, CDR2 FQNEAQ (reference sequence). V was pared by 2 bases and J by 8 bases, with 12 bases between. CDR3 region: CASSLKGGYEAFF. For the CDR3, the DNA is TGTGCCAGCAGCTTAAAAGGCGGATACGAAGCTTTCTTT. Combining the CDR3 with reference TRBV7-9 and TRBJ1-1 gives the whole variable domain DTGVSQNPRHKITKRGQNVTFRCDPISEHNRLYWYRQTLGQGPEFLTYFQNEAQLEKSRLLSDRFSAERPKGSFSTLEIQRTEQGDSAMYLCASSLKGGYEAFFGQGTRLTVV.

The J gene is TRBJ1-4, the V gene TRBV28; 8 nucleotides match TRBD1. This CDR3 contains 15 residues. J was trimmed by 8 bases and V by 5 bases; bases with no gene match: 10. Per the germline V gene, CDR1 is MDHEN and CDR2 is SYDVKM. The CDR3 is CASSRRGGDREKLFF. Written as DNA, the CDR3 is TGTGCCAGCAGTCGACGGGGTGGGGACAGGGAAAAACTGTTTTTT. Filled out from reference TRBV28 and TRBJ1-4, the complete variable domain reads DVKVTQSSRYLVKRTGEKVFLECVQDMDHENMFWYRQDPGLGLRLIYFSYDVKMKEKGDIPEGYSVSREKKERFSLILESASTNQTSMYLCASSRRGGDREKLFFGSGTQLSVL.